This T cell receptor (beta chain) is drawn from a study of CD8 T cells in ankylosing spondylitis. MiXCR was run by TCRdb on the 5' RACE reads, yielding one entry per CDR3 protein. The sample has around 300,000 distinct CDR3 sequences, roughly 20% seen once. V lost 4 bases and J 4 bases, leaving 11 bases between the germline ends. The CDR3 loop spans 14 amino acids. The germline V gene has CDR1 SGHTA and CDR2 FQGTGA. Sequencing input: blood, either unsorted or a sorted T cell fraction (not recorded which). The V and J genes are TRBV7-3 and TRBJ2-1; TRBD1 might be the D (6 bases). The clonotype originates from a female donor with ankylosing spondylitis or in good health (not recorded which). The CDR3 here is CASSSGTLYNEQFF. In DNA form, the CDR3 reads TGTGCCAGCAGCTCCGGGACACTATACAATGAGCAGTTCTTC.